Included here is one T cell receptor (beta chain) sequence, with context. Its antigen is still unknown. No quality values exist for individual bases; no much larger clone is one base distant. This sample was taken from a study of shared clonotypes between healthy human individuals (dated by TCRdb to about 2020). About the full investigation: The cohort comprised two women and a few men aged 18 to 49 years. For each donor, CD4 naive and CD4 memory were each run on three plates, CD8 naive on two plates, and CD8 memory on one plate. Blood TCR repertoires of roughly five healthy adults were deeply sequenced to estimate repertoire size and the extent of clonotype sharing between individuals. To increase sequencing depth and limit assay-specific biases, TCR repertoire library preparation and sequencing were carried out by different laboratories using diverse techniques. Per donor, leukapheresis produced somewhere between about 0.85 and 8.9 billion PBMCs.

Taken from cysteine to phenylalanine, the CDR3 has 16 residues. Of the read, only the CDR3 DNA is kept; its 48 bases are in frame from base 1. V gives up 7 bases and J gives up 2 bases, and the segment between their germline ends measures 19 bases. Reading the germline V gene (reference sequence) gives CDR1 LNHDA and CDR2 SQIVND. Overall results and qualifications from the work: When four donors were compared, the shared fraction of clonotypes was about 5% for naive CD4, 3.5% for naive CD8, 2% to 2.5% for memory CD4, and around 0.4% for memory CD8. Naive subsets generally had larger estimated clonotype richness than memory subsets. Higher generation probabilities were observed for clonotypes shared by all four sorted-subset donors than for non-shared clonotypes. Even with the large sequencing depth, rarefaction of the sorted-subset datasets indicated that sequencing was incomplete. Sampling was limited to blood, and TCR repertoires in tissue likely differ from TCR repertoires in blood. Because the study included only a small number of donors, the genetic and exposure-history diversity represented was limited. Pairwise subsampling indicated that sequencing depth was expected to affect the degree of clonotype sharing among donors.

Healthy HIV-negative adults with no recently reported acute infections or vaccinations were included as donors. Every donor was a Caucasian adult residing in Nashville, Tennessee, USA. CD4+ T cells were enriched by magnetic negative selection, after which naive cells were positively selected on CD45RA and the negative fraction was taken as the memory subset. After blood collection by leukapheresis, PBMCs were isolated using Ficoll-Histopaque density gradient centrifugation and then cryopreserved in the vapor phase of liquid nitrogen. Purity and quantity of every magnetically sorted T cell population were checked by analytical flow cytometry. Each sorted fraction had its genomic DNA isolated and then quantified by UV absorbance on a Nanodrop 2000c. Using the deep immunoSEQ assay, TCR CDR3 regions were amplified from genomic DNA by multiplex PCR. For each cell subset, the extracted genomic DNA was distributed evenly across all wells of several immunoSEQ 96-well plates, and each plate served as one replicate. For sorted subsets, roughly 200 ng genomic DNA, equal to 30,000 or so T cell genomes, was loaded into each replicate PCR. Purified libraries were quantified with a Qubit 3.0 fluorometer, sized on a Bioanalyzer 2100, and re-quantified with the KAPA Library Quantification kit. A separate single-read 150-cycle Illumina NextSeq 550 flow cell was used to sequence each immunoSEQ 96-well plate. As for the original processing: Because the immunoSEQ output included only junctional sequences and no quality scores, the filtering could not be the same as the filtering used for full-length reads. To assign V/J genes and CDR3, sequences were annotated using PyIR, a Python wrapper for IgBLAST v1.9, with IMGT germline references. Any read was removed if the V/J assignment was weak (E-value above 1e-6), the CDR3 was missing, or the read contained stop codons, out-of-frame junctions, or ambiguous translated residues. V3J clonotypes were defined as sequences sharing an identical inferred V gene, J gene, and CDR3 amino acid sequence. The percentage overlap between two repertoires was calculated by dividing the number of shared unique clonotypes by the size of the smaller repertoire. Three approaches were used to assess repertoire richness: RTK rarefaction, the Chao1 estimator, and Recon v2.1 estimates of unobserved clonotypes. Generation probabilities for all TCRbeta clonotypes obtained by the gDNA method from four donors were computed using OLGA. This immuneACCESS table, as held by TCRdb, lists in-frame sequences with V and J called but not all clones. Of the missing ones, under half trace to an unresolved V gene in checked studies; the others have no known cause. That table furnishes V, J and clone size, whereas the DNA furnished D and trimming. The sample table holds 2 million to 2.5 million clones, of which approximately 95% were seen once. The top ten hold about 0.39% of the sample.

This clonotype was obtained from a man younger than 30 in good health. Some clones in this sample may be carry-over from other donors' samples. Sequencing was carried out using naive CD4+ T cells from PBMCs. The sample's cell subset or site, from its label and the paper: CD45RA+ positively selected. The V gene is TRBV19 and the J gene is TRBJ2-3; D gene: possibly TRBD1, on 5 matching bases. The DNA sequence is as follows: TGTGCCAGTACCCCGATCCAGGACACGAACACAGATACGCAGTATTTT. This gives the protein CASTPIQDTNTDTQYF.